Following are 13 T cell receptor beta chains from one sample sequenced in a study. Via MiXCR, TCRdb re-called the RT-PCR reads, giving one row per CDR3 protein. The sample includes about 700,000 distinct CDR3 sequences, 13% to 15% of them seen just once. The specimen was memory CD4+ T cells from blood. Receptors were obtained from a female donor in good health, serving as a healthy control.

This chain links TRBV7-2 with TRBJ2-7, with 9 bases matching TRBD1. The germline V gene has CDR1 SGHTA and CDR2 FQGNSA. This CDR3 is built from 13 residues. V was pared by 6 bases and J by 3 bases, with 3 bases of the junction left unmatched. CDR3 loop: CASRTGGIYEQYF. CDR3 in DNA: TGTGCCAGCAGGACAGGGGGTATCTACGAGCAGTACTTC.

J is TRBJ2-1 and V is TRBV7-2, with 8 bases lining up with TRBD2. V lost 4 bases and J lost 4; bases outside the gene matches: 6. This CDR3 spans 15 amino acids. CDR1 and CDR2 (germline): SGHTA, FQGNSA. The CDR3: CASSWSGSLYNEQFF. CDR3 sequence (DNA): TGTGCCAGCAGCTGGAGCGGGAGCCTATACAATGAGCAGTTCTTC.

The CDR3 here is CASRMTGGRDTEAFF. The CDR3 DNA reads TGCGCCAGCCGCATGACAGGGGGCAGGGACACTGAAGCTTTCTTT. The chain employs TRBV5-1 and TRBJ1-1; 10 nucleotides match TRBD1. The length of the CDR3 is 15 residues. The junction had 9 bases not matched to a gene; V was cut back by 7 bases and J by 3 bases. The germline V gene has CDR1 SGHRS and CDR2 YFSETQ.

Many counts were recorded for this clonotype. The chain couples TRBV12-3 or TRBV12-4 to TRBJ1-5; 7 bases are shared with TRBD1. The CDR3 sequence is 14 residues long. The J segment lost 7 bases and the V segment lost 1 base, leaving 4 bases of the junction unmatched. CDR3 protein: CASSLGDRVQPQHF. The CDR3 nucleotides read TGTGCCAGCAGTTTAGGGGACAGAGTACAGCCCCAGCATTTT.

Notes on this clonotype: A much larger clone lies a single base off, so this may be a read error. The gene calls are TRBV2 and TRBJ1-4, with D possibly TRBD1 on 5 matching bases. The J call may not be correct, given that the DNA end is closer to TRBJ2-2. Germline assignment: CDR1 SNHLY and CDR2 FYNNEI. The CDR3 totals 14 residues. This chain's CDR3 is CASTGLGRTGELFF. The CDR3 nucleotides read TGTGCCAGCACTGGGTTGGGGCGAACCGGGGAGCTGTTTTTT.

The chain carries TRBV12-3 or TRBV12-4 and TRBJ1-5, with unresolved D. This CDR3 comprises 14 residues. Trimming stripped 5 bases from V and 5 bases from J, with 13 bases between. CDR3 nucleotides: TGTGCCAGCAGTACCCGGGAGACGTATCAGCCCCAGCATTTT. Protein product: CASSTRETYQPQHF.

This clonotype has a count of ten or more. The rearrangement joins TRBV6-5 to TRBJ2-5, with TRBD1 matching 8 bases. CDR3 size: 14 residues. V dropped 5 bases and J dropped 1; count of bases not matched to a gene: 3. Germline V gives CDR1 MNHEY, CDR2 SVGAGI. The CDR3 nucleotides read TGTGCCAGCAGTAGGGGACAGGTCCAAGAGACCCAGTACTTC. It codes for CASSRGQVQETQYF.

This clonotype has a count of ten or more. This sequence joins TRBV20-1 and TRBJ1-5, with D tentatively TRBD1 (6 bases). The germline V gene encodes CDR1 DFQATT and CDR2 SNEGSKA (reference sequence). CDR3 size: 12 residues. The CDR3 sequence is CSAGGGNQPQHF. DNA for the CDR3: TGCAGCGCTGGAGGGGGAAATCAGCCCCAGCATTTT.

This clonotype was counted ten times or more. This chain joins TRBV6-5 and TRBJ1-1; possibly TRBD1 for D (5 bases). CDR1 and CDR2 (germline): MNHEY, SVGAGI. The germline V and J ends were trimmed by 6 bases and 7 bases, with 15 bases remaining between them. CDR3 length: 13 residues. CDR3 amino acids: CASSVPGTVEAFF. DNA of the CDR3: TGTGCCAGCAGCGTACCCGGGACGGTTGAAGCTTTCTTT.

This sequence joins TRBV7-6 and TRBJ1-4; D perhaps matches TRBD1 (5 bases). CDR1 is SGHVS, CDR2 FNYEAQ, per germline. The CDR3 runs to 16 residues. Trimming took 5 bases from V and 5 from J, leaving 18 bases between them. The CDR3 bases are TGTGCCAGCAGCGTGGGGACCCCAGGGTCCAATGAAAAACTGTTTTTT. Protein product: CASSVGTPGSNEKLFF.

J is TRBJ2-4 and V is TRBV7-7, with D possibly matching TRBD1 (5 bases). Looked up from germline, CDR1 is SSHAT and CDR2 is FNYEAQ (reference sequence). The V and J ends lost 4 bases and 1 base respectively, with 20 bases between them. This CDR3 has 18 amino acids. In DNA form, the CDR3 reads TGTGCCAGCAGCTGGCCTGGTATAGGGGCTATGGCCAAAAACATTCAGTACTTC. This translates into CASSWPGIGAMAKNIQYF.

Comment on this clonotype: This sequence may be a read error, since a much larger clone differs from it by one base. The chain recombines TRBV5-1 with TRBJ2-1, with TRBD2 matching 10 bases. Germline-derived CDR1 and CDR2 are SGHRS and YFSETQ. V gave up 0 bases and J gave up 9 bases; unmatched junction bases: 6. The CDR3 runs to 15 residues. The CDR3 here is CASSLGLAGSSEQFF. The DNA for the CDR3 is TGCGCCAGCAGCTTGGGACTAGCGGGTTCTAGTGAGCAGTTCTTC.

In this sample, this clonotype turned up a few times. V usage is TRBV12-3 or TRBV12-4 and J usage is TRBJ1-5; perhaps TRBD1 as D (5 bases). V was pared by 7 bases and J by 4 bases, with 14 bases between. This CDR3 contains 14 residues. The CDR3: CASKSRDRNQPQHF. The CDR3 region has the DNA TGTGCCAGCAAGTCCCGGGACCGTAATCAGCCCCAGCATTTT.